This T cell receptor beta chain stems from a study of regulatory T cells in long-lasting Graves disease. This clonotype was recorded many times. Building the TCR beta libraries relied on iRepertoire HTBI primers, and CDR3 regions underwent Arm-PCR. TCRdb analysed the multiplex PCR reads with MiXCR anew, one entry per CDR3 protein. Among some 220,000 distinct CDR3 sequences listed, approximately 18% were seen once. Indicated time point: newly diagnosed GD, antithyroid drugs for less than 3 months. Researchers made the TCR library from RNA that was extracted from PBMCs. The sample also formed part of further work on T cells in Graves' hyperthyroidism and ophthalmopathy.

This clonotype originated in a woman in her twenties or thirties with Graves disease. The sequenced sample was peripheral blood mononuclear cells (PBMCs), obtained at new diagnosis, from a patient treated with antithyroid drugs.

CDR3 nucleotides: TGTGCCAGCAGTTTATGGGGGGGCTTAGGAGAAAAACTGTTTTTT. Translated: CASSLWGGLGEKLFF. The V call is TRBV28, the J call TRBJ1-4; possible D gene TRBD1, 6 bases. V was trimmed by 0 bases and J by 8 bases, leaving 13 bases between them. Germline V CDR1 and CDR2: MDHEN, SYDVKM. This CDR3 is built from 15 residues.